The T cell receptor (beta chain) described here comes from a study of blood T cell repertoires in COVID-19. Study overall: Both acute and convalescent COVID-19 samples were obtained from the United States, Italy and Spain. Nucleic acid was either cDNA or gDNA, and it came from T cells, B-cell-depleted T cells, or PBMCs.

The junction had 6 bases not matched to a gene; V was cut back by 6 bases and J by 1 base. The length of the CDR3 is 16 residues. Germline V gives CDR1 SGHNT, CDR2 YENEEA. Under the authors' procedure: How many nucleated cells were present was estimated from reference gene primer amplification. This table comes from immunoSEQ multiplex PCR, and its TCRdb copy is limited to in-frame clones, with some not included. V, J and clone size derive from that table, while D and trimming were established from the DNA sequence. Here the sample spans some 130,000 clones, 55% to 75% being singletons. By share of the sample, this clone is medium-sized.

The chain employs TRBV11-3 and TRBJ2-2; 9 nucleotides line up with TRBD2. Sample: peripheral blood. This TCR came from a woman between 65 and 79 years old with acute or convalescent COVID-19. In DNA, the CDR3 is TGTGCCAGCAGTCCTTGGACTAGCGAGAACACCGGGGAGCTGTTTTTT. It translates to CASSPWTSENTGELFF. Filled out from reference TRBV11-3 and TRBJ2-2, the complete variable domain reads EAGVVQSPRYKIIEKKQPVAFWCNPISGHNTLYWYLQNLGQGPELLIRYENEEAVDDSQLPKDRFSAERLKGVDSTLKIQPAELGDSAVYLCASSPWTSENTGELFFGEGSRLTVL.